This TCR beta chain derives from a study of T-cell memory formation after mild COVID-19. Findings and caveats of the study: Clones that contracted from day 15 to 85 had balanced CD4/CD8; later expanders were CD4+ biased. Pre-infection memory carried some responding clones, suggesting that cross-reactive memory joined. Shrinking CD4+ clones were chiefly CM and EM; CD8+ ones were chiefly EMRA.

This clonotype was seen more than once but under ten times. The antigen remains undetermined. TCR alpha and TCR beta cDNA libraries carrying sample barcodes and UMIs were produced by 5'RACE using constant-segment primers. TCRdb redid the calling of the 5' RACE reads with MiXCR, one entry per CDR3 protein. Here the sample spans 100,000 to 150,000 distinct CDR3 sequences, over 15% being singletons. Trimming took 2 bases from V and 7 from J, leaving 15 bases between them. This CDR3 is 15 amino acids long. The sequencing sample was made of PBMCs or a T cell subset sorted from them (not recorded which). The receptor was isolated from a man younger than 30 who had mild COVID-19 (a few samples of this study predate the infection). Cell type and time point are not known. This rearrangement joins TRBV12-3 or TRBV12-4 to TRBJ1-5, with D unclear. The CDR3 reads CASSLILGSRQPQHF. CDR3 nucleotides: TGTGCCAGCAGTTTAATATTGGGTTCGAGGCAGCCCCAGCATTTT.